Here is one TCR beta chain with its context. Its antigen is still unknown. Per-nucleotide qualities are absent, and no much larger clonotype sits a single base away. In total, 630 or so healthy bone marrow donors made up the cohort. Cohort members were all nominally healthy when sampled, although unrecorded immune exposures were likely present. The donor tested CMV seronegative, placing the donor among the 300 to 450 seronegative members of the cohort. A peripheral blood sample was collected from each donor, and TCR beta sequencing was performed on peripheral blood mononuclear cells. Genomic DNA was extracted from the blood cell samples with the Qiagen DNeasy Blood Extraction Kit. Libraries came from the immunoSEQ multiplex PCR assay. For the multiplex PCR, a mixture combining 60 forward primers for TCR Vbeta segments and 13 reverse primers for TCR Jbeta segments was used. The CDR3 region of rearranged TCR beta genes was amplified from genomic DNA by a multiplex PCR assay. Amplified TCR beta libraries were sequenced as 87-base-pair reads on the Illumina HiSeq System. The paper's data handling went like this. In a later analysis, some 80 million unique TCR beta chains were counted across the 650 to 700 repertoires, and roughly 10 million of these chains were shared by at least two donors. Raw reads were error-corrected and collapsed into unique sequences by a nearest-neighbor algorithm in which closely related sequences were merged to remove PCR and sequencing errors. Alignment of CDR3 sequences to IMGT reference sequences was used to assign V, D and J gene segments. For a sequence to be retained, at least a six-nucleotide match to both a V gene segment and a J gene segment was required. Rearrangements were classified as productive when the CDR3 lacked stop codons and remained in frame with V and J, and all other rearrangements were classified as non-productive. Following IMGT convention, CDR3 was defined as the stretch from the second conserved V-encoded cysteine to the conserved J-encoded phenylalanine. Sequences without an unambiguous match to a single V gene segment were excluded from the earlier analysis of approximately 560 of the donors. An earlier analysis of roughly 590 of the donors called V segments functional above 56.7% productive rearrangements and segregating when the between-donor standard deviation exceeded 5%. A statistical classification framework was built to diagnose cytomegalovirus status from the catalog of TCR beta chain sequences. A later analysis assigned V and J genes by comparing TCR nucleotide sequences with IMGT/GENE-DB human TR gene sequences. Using the TCRdist pipeline, a later analysis assigned CDR3 sequences along with most-parsimonious VDJ recombination scenarios. A later analysis defined each TCR beta chain by its CDR3 amino acid sequence plus V-gene family, and excluded reads lacking a unique V-gene family. To address suspected cross-contamination and a sequencing artifact, a later analysis removed roughly 580 highly shared, low-generation-probability nucleotide sequences. In a later analysis, a clonal expansion index was calculated for each public chain from normalized within-repertoire ranks of inferred template counts. A later analysis computed generation probabilities with a VDJ recombination model fitted to out-of-frame rearrangements, and checked the results against IGoR. In a later analysis, TCR-TCR, TCR-HLA and TCR-CMV co-occurrence was scored with hypergeometric tests, and a repertoire-size bias correction was applied to TCR pairs. A later analysis estimated false discovery rates by permuting HLA or CMV assignments 20 times. In a later analysis, co-occurring TCRs were grouped using DBSCAN, and TCRdist sequence similarity was added for clustering within HLA-allele-positive subsets. Co-occurrence clustering excluded repertoires with fewer than 30,000 or more than 120,000 public chains, plus five with anomalous nucleotide sharing. The table comes from immuneACCESS by way of TCRdb, which keeps in-frame sequences with V and J called. Part of the clones is missing from these tables; in studies checked, under half for an unresolved V gene and the rest for unknown reasons. That table furnishes V, J and clone size, whereas the DNA furnished D and trimming. The sample table shows 110,000 to 150,000 clones, and 65% to 85% are seen once. The top ten clonotypes cover about 3.7% of the sample.

The sample comes from a study of cytomegalovirus exposure and HLA in healthy donors (dated by TCRdb to the late 2010s). For the study in its entirety: In an earlier analysis of under 750 of the donors, 276 Gb of sequence data and roughly 100 million unique TCR beta sequences from 150 million to 200 million T cells were reported. Donor age, sex, ethnicity and CMV serostatus were compiled alongside the repertoire data. Typing coverage varied by locus: about 620-630 donors for A, B, C, DRB1 and DQB1; approximately 500 for DQA1; about 600 for DPA1; fewer than 480 for DPB1. Rather than using new phenotypic data, the later analysis identified candidate immune exposures from TCR beta sequences and from how often those sequences occurred across donors. Class I and class II HLA loci were covered by the typing at four-digit resolution. Using immunosequencing, the study profiled T cell repertoires from roughly 650 subjects and related those repertoires to cytomegalovirus serostatus. The study combined high-throughput TCR immunosequencing, statistical association of individual TCRs with disease status, and machine learning to predict cytomegalovirus infection status. To decide whether each TCR beta V gene segment behaved as functional or pseudogenic, an earlier analysis of some 570 of the donors relied on high-throughput TCR beta sequencing. The study was designed to test whether signatures of past pathogen exposure could be identified by cataloging public T cell receptors. The genetic ancestry cluster associated with self-reported Caucasian donors included 81% of the approximately 410 genotyped donors. In addition to the first cohort of roughly 670 subjects, a separate validation cohort of 120 different subjects was used. Genome-wide SNP genotypes for about three fifths of the roughly 670 donors were used in a later genetic analysis, which treated that subset as a discovery cohort. Among about 390 genotyped donors of the cohort, an average of around 240,000 unique TCR beta nucleotide sequences were sequenced per donor, around a sixth of them non-productive. Every repertoire in the discovery cohort had been generated on one and the same sequencing platform. Roughly 290 gigabases of sequencing data and 91 million or so unique TCR sequences made up an early release that covered under 750 HLA-typed donors. Because of strong linkage in the cohort, a handful of DR-DQ haplotypes were treated as single units for association and clustering. In a later analysis, previously published TCR beta repertoires from 600 to 850 donors were re-analyzed and high-resolution HLA genotyping was added so that TCR occurrence patterns could be studied.

Beyond this particular receptor, the publication reports: In a later analysis, HLA-associated TCR beta chains showed more clonal expansion and lower generation probabilities than non-associated chains that were equally common. Linkage disequilibrium might explain the correlated functional status among segregating V segments, but an unknown experimental factor could not be excluded. In an earlier analysis of about 550 of the donors, most TCR beta V segments were observed in productive rearrangements about 90% or about 30% of the time, broadly matching IMGT annotations. Several of the top co-occurrence clusters appeared to be linked to parvovirus B19, influenza, CMV and Epstein-Barr virus, according to a later analysis. The study listed 150 to 200 TCR beta chains as associated with cytomegalovirus. When HLA alleles, especially DR and DQ, strongly co-occurred, attributing TCR associations to individual alleles was difficult. A cluster of highly shared sequence variants was judged likely to represent a technical artifact of the sequencing pipeline. Cytomegalovirus status was reported to be diagnosed by the classifier with high specificity and sensitivity in both the original and validation cohorts. Across donors, most TCR sequences were observed very rarely, whereas some public TCRs were present in many individuals. The only immune exposure information available for the cohort was CMV serostatus. A later analysis associated 16,951 TCR beta sequences with specific HLA alleles at a false discovery rate of 0.05. A later genetic analysis reported fewer N-insertions in productive TCRs among donors in an Asian-associated ancestry cluster than the approximately 670-donor mean. In a later analysis, the rate of TCR association differed among HLA loci, with DRB1 alleles having the most associated TCRs and HLA-C alleles having the fewest. V-gene and J-gene trimming of TCR beta chains was associated with a missense DCLRE1C variant in a later genetic analysis, and the association was replicated in an independent cohort. Most CMV-associated TCR beta chains appeared to be HLA-restricted in a later analysis, and the HLA associations seemed to be driven largely by CMV exposure. The presence/absence analyses assumed that sequencing depth was roughly uniform across donors, and that assumption may not be true. The earlier analysis of 587 of the donors excluded roughly 16 rarely observed V segments, including chromosome 9 orphons, because counts were too low. The cohort was sequenced for TCR beta chains only, and without alpha or paired-chain data the features that could be detected were limited. Because some donors lacked HLA typing at each locus, the association tests relied only on the typed subset. A few of the identified cytomegalovirus-associated TCR beta chains were confirmed in vitro to be specific for cytomegalovirus antigens. According to the authors, the approach could potentially be generalized to other disease states and immunological phenotypes. A further reported finding was that TCR beta sequences accurately predicted the HLA-A and HLA-B alleles for most subjects in the first cohort.

The TCR originated in a male donor in good health and CMV-seronegative. Sequences were obtained from PBMCs.

The sequence in DNA is TGTGCCAGCAGCTTCCCGCCGGGACAGGCGGGCAACGAGCAGTACTTC. It translates to CASSFPPGQAGNEQYF. This chain joins TRBV7-6 to TRBJ2-5; TRBD1 fits 8 bases in the junction. The J call may be mistaken, given a closer DNA end match to TRBJ2-7. The CDR3 spans 16 residues, from the cysteine through the phenylalanine. The retained sequence is limited to the CDR3, 48 bases, with the frame set at the first base. The germline V gene gives CDR1 as SGHVS and CDR2 as FNYEAQ.